This note documents a single T cell receptor (beta chain) sequence. RNA transcripts gave rise to amplified TCR beta CDR3 regions. HTBI primers were used for first-round RT-PCR of the TCR CDR3. One entry per CDR3 protein results from TCRdb running MiXCR on the multiplex PCR reads. This table holds roughly 380,000 distinct CDR3 sequences, approximately 15% found once. These data come from a study of T cells in Graves' hyperthyroidism and ophthalmopathy. V was shortened by 5 bases and J by 3 bases, with 14 bases between the two germline ends. The CDR3 consists of 14 residues. The specimen was blood. The sequence derives from a man younger than 40 with Graves' hyperthyroidism that later progressed to Graves' ophthalmopathy. The rearrangement joins TRBV12-3 or TRBV12-4 to TRBJ2-7; no reliable D call. The CDR3 spells CASSEDHGDYEQYF. As DNA, the CDR3 is TGTGCCAGCAGTGAGGACCATGGTGACTACGAGCAGTACTTC.